This T cell receptor (beta chain) was sequenced during a study of T cells after yellow fever vaccination. Comment on this clonotype: Its target is unknown.

General observations from the study: Though weaker, the secondary response peaked faster, on day 5 versus 15.

Trimming cost V 4 bases and J 8 bases, with 18 bases left between them. The CDR3 totals 15 residues. CDR1 is LGHNA and CDR2 is YSLEER in the germline V gene. TCRdb reprocessed the 5' RACE reads via MiXCR and lists one record per CDR3 protein. This sample has roughly 500,000 distinct CDR3 sequences; around 21% occur once, and the top ten carry 13% to 15%. The genes are TRBV4-3 and TRBJ2-1; D call uncertain. The clonotype was recovered from a man aged 25-45 years who received the YFV17D yellow fever vaccine. Here the sequenced sample was PBMCs, taken 15 days after the yellow fever booster vaccination. The CDR3 spells CASSPRALYVDEQFF. The DNA for the CDR3 is TGCGCCAGCAGCCCACGGGCGTTGTATGTCGATGAGCAGTTCTTC.